This T cell receptor beta chain stems from a study of breast tumors, draining lymph nodes, adjacent tissues. General study points: Tumors had less TCR diversity than lymph nodes, more than nontumor tissue. Luminal-like breast cancer showed significantly greater tumor-nontumor repertoire similarity than basal-like breast cancer did. Tumor T cell lymph node origin was a supported hypothesis, not proven. Data fit most tumor T cells coming from lymph node, expanding in tumor.

Samples came from axillary lymph nodes draining the breast cancer. One entry per CDR3 protein, called by TCRdb with MiXCR from the multiplex PCR reads. The data contain over 100,000 distinct CDR3 sequences, more than 20% of them seen just once; the ten biggest clones take up more than 2.5%. The CDR3 length is 11 residues. V was clipped by 6 bases and J by 5 bases, with 11 bases between them. The V gene's germline CDR1 is DFQATT and CDR2 SNEGSKA (reference sequence). This clonotype was counted ten times or more. Its antigen is as yet unknown. The rearrangement joins TRBV20-1 to TRBJ2-7, with D uncertain. The specimen was axillary lymph node tissue. The sequence came from a female donor with breast cancer. Some clones in this sample may be carry-over from other donors' samples. The CDR3 DNA sequence: TGCAGTGCCCGTAAGGACCACGAGCAGTACTTC. Translation gives CSARKDHEQYF.